A single sample gave rise to the 8 T cell receptor beta chains below, sequenced in a study of cytomegalovirus exposure and HLA in healthy donors. With 60 Vbeta and 13 Jbeta primers, the PCR was carried out. Here immunoSEQ multiplex PCR was the method, and the copy in TCRdb shows in-frame clones only, minus some. The sample holds 150,000 to 200,000 clones, more than 60% seen once. Sequenced material: PBMCs. Source of these receptors: a human donor in good health.

The chain employs TRBV19 and TRBJ2-7, with 7 positions matching TRBD2. CDR1 is LNHDA and CDR2 is SQIVND in the germline V gene (reference sequence). The CDR3 contains 11 residues. J was trimmed by 5 bases and V by 9 bases; bases with no gene match: 4. CDR3 nucleotide sequence: TGTGCCAGCCACGGGGGGAACGAGCAGTACTTC. It specifies CASHGGNEQYF.

This chain uses TRBV9 with TRBJ2-2; D unresolved. From germline, CDR1 is SGDLS and CDR2 YYNGEE. The CDR3 is 14 residues long. V shed 4 bases and J shed 7 bases, with 14 bases lying between them. CDR3 residues: CASSLRVGDGELFF. The CDR3 nucleotides are TGTGCCAGCAGCCTCCGGGTAGGCGACGGGGAGCTGTTTTTT.

This sequence joins TRBV6-1 and TRBJ1-2; 8 nucleotides agree with TRBD1. The CDR3 runs 17 residues. Trimming cost V 4 bases and J 2 bases; bases outside gene matches: 12. Germline CDR1 and CDR2: MNHNS and SASEGT. CDR3 residues: CASSARPGGLTNYGYTF. For the CDR3, the DNA is TGTGCCAGCAGTGCCCGTCCAGGGGGCCTAACCAACTATGGCTACACCTTC.

This chain joins TRBV5-6 and TRBJ1-1; no definite D call. V was shortened by 1 base and J by 1 base, with 8 bases between the two germline ends. The CDR3 is 14 amino acids. CDR1 and CDR2 (germline): SGHDT, YYEEEE. The CDR3 is CASSLRGTNTEAFF. DNA for the CDR3: TGTGCCAGCAGCTTGCGGGGTACGAACACTGAAGCTTTCTTT.

The chain employs TRBV13 and TRBJ2-1, with 8 bases matching TRBD2. The V segment lost 4 bases and the J segment 2 bases; nucleotides outside the gene matches: 7. This CDR3 comprises 16 residues. Germline CDR1 reads PRHDT; CDR2 reads FYEKMQ (reference sequence). The CDR3 reads CASSSPLGGAYNEQFF. CDR3 DNA: TGTGCCAGCAGCTCCCCCCTCGGGGGGGCCTACAATGAGCAGTTCTTC.

The gene calls are TRBV7-2 and TRBJ2-3, with 7 nucleotides matching TRBD2. V lost 5 bases and J lost 6; bases outside the gene matches: 8. CDR1 is SGHTA and CDR2 is FQGNSA in the germline V gene. The CDR3 runs to 14 residues. The CDR3 nucleotides read TGTGCCAGCAGCCCCTCCTTAGCGGGTGATACGCAGTATTTT. Translation gives CASSPSLAGDTQYF.

The chain joins TRBV4-1 to TRBJ2-7, with 7 bases matching TRBD1. This CDR3 spans 14 amino acids. The V gene end was trimmed by 4 bases and the J gene end by 6 bases; junction bases not matched to a gene: 9. CDR1 MGHRA and CDR2 YSYEKL come from the germline V gene. The CDR3 DNA is TGCGCCAGCAGCCCTTCGACAGGGAGTTCCGAGCAGTACTTC. Amino acid sequence: CASSPSTGSSEQYF.

V usage is TRBV6-4 and J usage is TRBJ1-2; D may be TRBD1 (6 bases). V lost 5 bases and J 6 bases, leaving 13 bases between the germline ends. Germline-derived CDR1 and CDR2 are MRHNA and SNTAGT. There are 13 residues in the CDR3. The CDR3 bases are TGTGCCAGCAGTCCTACAGGGAGCCATGGCTACACCTTC. Protein product: CASSPTGSHGYTF.